Shown below are 25 T cell receptor beta chains from a single sample sequenced in a study of CD8 T cells in Susac syndrome. cDNA came from approximately 0.5 to 1 ug RNA primed by random hexamers. MiXCR, run by TCRdb on the immunoSEQ multiplex PCR reads, gives a single entry per CDR3 protein. The sample has fewer than 150,000 distinct CDR3 sequences; about 95% are singletons. Sequenced input: CD8+ T cells from PBMCs. All receptors derive from a human donor with Susac syndrome.

J is TRBJ2-7 and V is TRBV30, with D possibly matching TRBD2 (5 bases). The CDR3 is made up of 14 amino acids. CDR1 and CDR2 from the germline V gene are GTSNPN and SVGIG (reference sequence). V shed 4 bases and J shed 3 bases, with 16 bases lying between them. The CDR3 sequence is CAWTSRDEGYEQYF. The DNA for the CDR3 is TGTGCCTGGACCTCACGGGATGAGGGCTACGAGCAGTACTTC.

In DNA, the CDR3 is TGCGCCAGCAGCCAAAGCCGACAGGGAGACGACGAGCAGTACTTC. It encodes CASSQSRQGDDEQYF. The chain has TRBV4-1 and TRBJ2-7; 7 nucleotides match TRBD1. J gave up 5 bases and V 2 bases, and 9 bases lay outside the gene matches. Germline V gene data show CDR1 as MGHRA and CDR2 as YSYEKL. The CDR3 extends over 15 amino acids.

The V gene is TRBV5-6, the J gene TRBJ2-5; weak D call: TRBD2 (5 bases). V gave up 0 bases and J gave up 9 bases, with 21 bases separating them. The CDR3 extends over 16 amino acids. CDR1 and CDR2 (germline): SGHDT, YYEEEE. The CDR3 loop reads CASSLDIRLSSGSQYF. The CDR3, as DNA: TGTGCCAGCAGCTTGGACATTCGACTGAGTTCGGGGTCCCAGTACTTC.

The rearrangement uses TRBV20-1 and TRBJ2-5, with D unclear. Germline V CDR1 and CDR2: DFQATT, SNEGSKA (reference sequence). The CDR3 has 17 amino acids. Trimming left V 3 bases short and J 4 bases short, with 24 bases between. The CDR3 here is CSARASDAASALETQYF. The CDR3 nucleotides are TGCAGTGCTAGGGCATCGGACGCGGCGTCAGCTTTAGAGACCCAGTACTTC.

The chain has TRBV5-1 and TRBJ2-2, with D possibly being TRBD2 (6 bases). The V gene's germline CDR1 is SGHRS and CDR2 YFSETQ. CDR3 length equals 13 residues. V lost 0 bases and J 9 bases, leaving 9 bases between the germline ends. This CDR3 reads CASSLAGGRELFF. CDR3 bases: TGCGCCAGCAGCTTGGCCGGGGGACGGGAGCTGTTTTTT.

V gene TRBV4-2 combines with J gene TRBJ2-5; the match to TRBD2 covers 15 bases. The CDR3 is 21 amino acids. V was clipped by 4 bases and J by 7 bases; unmatched bases: 22. Germline-derived CDR1 and CDR2 are LGHNA and YNFKEQ. The CDR3 DNA reads as TGTGCCAGCAGCCGCGGACTAGCGGGAGGGCCGGTCCGGGATTCCCAGGGGACCCAGTACTTC. Its protein product is CASSRGLAGGPVRDSQGTQYF.

This clonotype was picked up one time. The rearrangement uses TRBV27 and TRBJ1-5; possible D gene TRBD1, 6 bases. The V gene lost 5 bases and the J gene lost 8 bases, with 10 bases spanning the gap. Germline V gene data show CDR1 as MNHEY and CDR2 as SMNVEV (reference sequence). The CDR3 loop spans 12 amino acids. The CDR3: CASSLPGEPQHF. CDR3 sequence (DNA): TGTGCCAGCAGTCTACCAGGGGAGCCCCAGCATTTT.

The rearrangement links TRBV11-2 to TRBJ2-5, with TRBD1 identical over 10 bases. The ends lost 5 bases at V and 5 bases at J; junction bases unmatched: 11. This CDR3 spans 16 amino acids. Germline values: CDR1 SGHAT, CDR2 FQNNGV. The DNA of the CDR3 is TGTGCCAGCAGCACAATCGACAGGGGGCGATGGGAGACCCAGTACTTC. Its protein product is CASSTIDRGRWETQYF.

The chain links TRBV9 to TRBJ2-3, with 7 nucleotides matching TRBD2. The CDR3 is 16 residues long. V shed 0 bases, J shed 3 bases, and the junction held 7 bases outside the gene matches. Germline-derived CDR1 and CDR2 are SGDLS and YYNGEE. CDR3 protein: CASSVDAGVGTDTQYF. CDR3 bases: TGTGCCAGCAGCGTAGATGCGGGAGTAGGGACAGATACGCAGTATTTT. Variable domain in full (rest from reference TRBV9 and TRBJ2-3): DSGVTQTPKHLITATGQRVTLRCSPRSGDLSVYWYQQSLDQGLQFLIQYYNGEERAKGNILERFSAQQFPDLHSELNLSSLELGDSALYFCASSVDAGVGTDTQYFGPGTRLTVL.

The chain uses TRBV15 and TRBJ2-5; D might be TRBD1 or TRBD2, each matching 5 bases. This CDR3 region has 15 residues. Trimming cost V 4 bases and J 2 bases, with 14 bases left between them. Germline-derived CDR1 and CDR2 are LNHNV and YYDKDF (reference sequence). CDR3 in DNA: TGTGCCACCAGCACCGGGACCGTGGGTCAAGAGACCCAGTACTTC. This gives the protein CATSTGTVGQETQYF.

V usage is TRBV13 and J usage is TRBJ2-1; D is perhaps TRBD1 or TRBD2 (5 bases each). The V gene's germline CDR1 is PRHDT and CDR2 FYEKMQ (reference sequence). This CDR3 has 13 residues. V was trimmed by 5 bases and J by 9 bases, leaving 14 bases between them. The CDR3 region is CASSAGTEGEQFF. The CDR3, as DNA: TGTGCCAGCAGCGCCGGGACCGAGGGTGAGCAGTTCTTC.

This clonotype has just one count. The chain joins TRBV2 to TRBJ2-3; 8 bases are shared with TRBD2. V lost 3 bases and J lost 4; bases outside the gene matches: 6. Germline assignment: CDR1 SNHLY and CDR2 FYNNEI. The CDR3 length is 15 residues. The CDR3, as DNA: TGTGCCAGCAGTGAGGCGAATAGCGGGGCAGATACGCAGTATTTT. Protein sequence: CASSEANSGADTQYF.

The CDR3 protein is CASSPMVGFYEQYF. The CDR3 DNA sequence: TGTGCCAGCAGCCCTATGGTGGGCTTCTACGAGCAGTACTTC. This chain joins TRBV14 and TRBJ2-7; no clear D. In germline, CDR1 is SGHDN, CDR2 FVKESK. This CDR3 region has 14 residues. V lost 4 bases to trimming and J lost 3 bases, with 13 bases between them.

This chain connects TRBV29-1 to TRBJ1-2; D is perhaps TRBD1 (6 bases). With 4 bases removed from V and 8 bases from J, the gap between germline ends came to 11 bases. CDR3 size: 11 residues. CDR1 SQVTM and CDR2 ANQGSEA come from the germline V gene. The DNA of the CDR3 is TGCAGCGTTGCACAGGGTAAAGGCTACACCTTC. The encoded protein is CSVAQGKGYTF.

The chain has TRBV30 and TRBJ1-5, with 7 nucleotides matching TRBD1. The CDR3 extends over 14 amino acids. CDR1 and CDR2 from the germline V gene are GTSNPN and SVGIG (reference sequence). The ends lost 2 bases at V and 2 bases at J; junction bases unmatched: 3. CDR3 loop: CAWSFGQGNQPQHF. CDR3 DNA sequence: TGTGCCTGGAGTTTTGGACAGGGCAATCAGCCCCAGCATTTT.

V gene TRBV6-5 combines with J gene TRBJ1-5; 9 bases line up with TRBD1. Trimming took 5 bases from V and 3 from J; bases not matched to a gene: 5. CDR1 and CDR2 from the germline V gene are MNHEY and SVGAGI. The CDR3 consists of 15 residues. CDR3 amino acids: CASSTGQGLNQPQHF. CDR3 DNA: TGTGCCAGCAGTACGGGACAGGGCCTCAATCAGCCCCAGCATTTT.

The chain joins TRBV13 to TRBJ1-5, with 9 bases lining up with TRBD1. The CDR3 sequence is 16 residues long. V trimming: 4 bases; J trimming: 0 bases; junction bases outside the gene matches: 4. Germline CDR1 and CDR2: PRHDT and FYEKMQ (reference sequence). CDR3 sequence (DNA): TGTGCCAGCAGCTACGGACAGGGGTATAGCAATCAGCCCCAGCATTTT. Translated: CASSYGQGYSNQPQHF.

This clonotype was found once. The chain is built from TRBV30 and TRBJ2-3; 9 bases agree with TRBD2. The V segment lost 6 bases and the J segment 4 bases; nucleotides outside the gene matches: 8. The CDR3 covers 14 residues. The germline gives CDR1 GTSNPN, CDR2 SVGIG (reference sequence). The CDR3 is CACPWVAGADTQYF. CDR3 bases: TGTGCCTGCCCTTGGGTAGCGGGAGCAGATACGCAGTATTTT.

The chain recombines TRBV12-3 or TRBV12-4 with TRBJ2-2; TRBD1 is a possible D gene (5 bases). The V end lost 8 bases, the J end lost 4 bases, and 14 bases lay between the germline ends. The CDR3 consists of 14 residues. As DNA, the CDR3 is TGTGCCAGCTCCAGGGTGAAGTCCACCGGGGAGCTGTTTTTT. It specifies CASSRVKSTGELFF.

The gene calls are TRBV9 and TRBJ2-5; no clear D gene. V lost 0 bases and J lost 1, with 4 bases in between. CDR3 length equals 13 residues. CDR1 is SGDLS and CDR2 is YYNGEE in the germline V gene. CDR3 loop: CASSVAGQETQYF. The CDR3 DNA sequence: TGTGCCAGCAGCGTAGCAGGCCAAGAGACCCAGTACTTC.

The chain couples TRBV11-1 to TRBJ2-2; 7 bases line up with TRBD1. Germline V CDR1 and CDR2: SGHAT, FQDESV (reference sequence). The CDR3 runs to 20 residues. Trimming took 2 bases from V and 5 from J; bases not matched to a gene: 20. CDR3 amino acids: CASSLIGDSLTAQTTGELFF. CDR3 in DNA: TGTGCCAGCAGCTTAATCGGGGACAGCCTTACGGCACAAACGACCGGGGAGCTGTTTTTT.

The rearrangement uses TRBV5-1 and TRBJ2-7; 10 bases are a match to TRBD1. The junction had 8 bases not matched to a gene; V was cut back by 4 bases and J by 4 bases. CDR1 and CDR2 from the germline V gene are SGHRS and YFSETQ. There are 15 residues in the CDR3. CDR3 sequence (DNA): TGCGCCAGCAGCGAAATGACAGGGGGCATTTACGAGCAGTACTTC. This encodes CASSEMTGGIYEQYF.

This chain uses TRBV3-1 with TRBJ2-5; the D is unclear. Trimming removed 1 base from V and 5 bases from J, with 14 bases in between. Germline V gives CDR1 LGHDT, CDR2 YNNKEL (reference sequence). This CDR3 region has 15 residues. CDR3 sequence reads: CASSQGVRIQETQYF. DNA of the CDR3: TGTGCCAGCAGCCAAGGGGTCCGCATCCAGGAGACCCAGTACTTC.

The genes are TRBV4-1 and TRBJ2-5; D unresolved. Per the germline V gene, CDR1 is MGHRA and CDR2 is YSYEKL. The CDR3 runs 14 residues. The germline V and J ends were trimmed by 4 bases and 5 bases, with 14 bases remaining between them. In DNA form, the CDR3 reads TGCGCCAGCAGCCTGCGGTTAGGCAGTGAGACCCAGTACTTC. It is translated as CASSLRLGSETQYF.

CDR3 sequence: CASTEYRGRQPQHF. In nucleotides, the CDR3 is TGCGCCAGCACCGAGTACAGGGGCCGTCAGCCCCAGCATTTT. The chain carries TRBV10-2 and TRBJ1-5, with TRBD1 matching 7 bases. Germline CDR1 and CDR2: WSHSY and SAAADI. V gave up 7 bases and J gave up 6 bases; unmatched junction bases: 9. The CDR3 covers 14 residues.